Described below is a single T cell receptor beta chain sequence and its context. Its antigen is not identified. The PCR made use of 60 Vbeta and 13 Jbeta primers. Method: immunoSEQ multiplex PCR; TCRdb's copy keeps in-frame clones and lacks some. The sample contains about 180,000 clones, about four fifths of which appear only once. The CDR3 is 15 residues long. Per germline, CDR1 SGHVS and CDR2 FNYEAQ. The junction had 4 bases not matched to a gene; V was cut back by 2 bases and J by 4 bases. The sample is drawn from a study of cytomegalovirus exposure and HLA in healthy donors. Regarding the study as a whole: Within the data, a cluster of highly shared sequence variants was likely a sequencing artifact.

The V call is TRBV7-6, the J call TRBJ2-3; 9 bases fit TRBD1. The sequencing input was PBMCs. This sequence was found in a woman between 50 and 59 years old in good health and CMV-seropositive. This chain's CDR3 is CASSLNRGPADTQYF. As DNA, the CDR3 is TGTGCCAGCAGCTTAAACAGGGGGCCAGCAGATACGCAGTATTTT.